This T cell receptor (beta chain) was captured in a study of blood T cells in healthy people across ages. A second about 7 to 11 cycle PCR used barcoded and J-beta primers. Using its own MiXCR run on the 5' RACE reads, TCRdb lists one record per CDR3 protein. The sample records hundreds of thousands of distinct CDR3 sequences, around 24% being singletons. This clonotype was counted ten times or more. CDR3 length: 18 residues. The J segment lost 2 bases and the V segment lost 4 bases, leaving 10 bases of the junction unmatched. The germline V gene encodes CDR1 LNHNV and CDR2 YYDKDF (reference sequence). These data also featured in a second study, about T cells of mothers and their children. That source adds: Mothers yielded over 8.5 million CDR3 reads, children some 2.9 million each.

The receptor was isolated from a boy aged 5-17 years in good health. The V and J genes are TRBV15 and TRBJ2-5; 13 positions match TRBD2. Source material: blood. CDR3 in DNA: TGTGCCACCAGCAAAGCCCCATCGACTAGCGGGGGGCAAGAGACCCAGTACTTC. Its translation is CATSKAPSTSGGQETQYF.